A selection of T cell receptor beta chains follows, all from one sample in a study of T cells after posttransplantation cyclophosphamide. Data came from immunoSEQ multiplex PCR; TCRdb stores just in-frame clones and leaves some out. The specimen has 25,000 to 30,000 clones, none found just once. The sample consisted of PBMCs. The receptor source for this set is an older woman in good health, CMV-negative, and a related stem cell transplant donor. The CDR3 runs from the conserved cysteine through the conserved F or W. Each record gives: V gene, J gene, clone size, CDR3 protein. Clone sizes are given selectively: once, few, many, or a class where the clone is expanded.

V gene: TRBV9; J gene: TRBJ2-7; clone size: few; CDR3 protein: CASSPRTALTYEQYF
V gene: TRBV5-1; J gene: TRBJ2-3; clone size: .; CDR3 protein: CASSLVASGGHVTDTQYF
V gene: TRBV5-1; J gene: TRBJ2-6; clone size: .; CDR3 protein: CASSLGSGGTGANVLTF
V gene: TRBV15; J gene: TRBJ1-1; clone size: many; CDR3 protein: CATSRVGQKAFF
V gene: TRBV11-2; J gene: TRBJ1-1; clone size: .; CDR3 protein: CASSLGVTGFEAFF
V gene: TRBV7-2; J gene: TRBJ1-1; clone size: few; CDR3 protein: CASSLSGRNTEAFF
V gene: TRBV5-1; J gene: TRBJ1-2; clone size: many; CDR3 protein: CASSLGQNYGYTF
V gene: TRBV7-9; J gene: TRBJ2-1; clone size: many; CDR3 protein: CASSPDRAYNEQFF
V gene: TRBV30; J gene: TRBJ1-1; clone size: few; CDR3 protein: CAWSVGGGVTEAFF
V gene: TRBV28; J gene: TRBJ2-5; clone size: .; CDR3 protein: CASTYPRGRGGEETQYF
V gene: TRBV7-2; J gene: TRBJ2-2; clone size: .; CDR3 protein: CASRPGQGANTGELFF
V gene: TRBV18; J gene: TRBJ1-4; clone size: many; CDR3 protein: CASSPEAGSEEKLFF
V gene: TRBV12-3/TRBV12-4; J gene: TRBJ1-2; clone size: many; CDR3 protein: CASSVGQGARGYTF
V gene: TRBV7-8; J gene: TRBJ1-2; clone size: many; CDR3 protein: CASSLLTFGETF
V gene: TRBV7-9; J gene: TRBJ1-2; clone size: many; CDR3 protein: CASIIDSPWGDGYTF
V gene: TRBV2; J gene: TRBJ1-1; clone size: many; CDR3 protein: CASRSGSGSEAFF
V gene: TRBV5-4; J gene: TRBJ1-3; clone size: many; CDR3 protein: CASSLSRGPGNTIYF
V gene: TRBV6-6; J gene: TRBJ1-3; clone size: many; CDR3 protein: CASTQQGATGNTIYF
V gene: TRBV2; J gene: TRBJ2-7; clone size: .; CDR3 protein: CASTIGLADYEQYF
V gene: TRBV7-3; J gene: TRBJ2-7; clone size: many; CDR3 protein: CASSLQAGDSYEQYF
V gene: TRBV30; J gene: TRBJ1-6; clone size: .; CDR3 protein: CAWGQLGSPLHF
V gene: TRBV7-9; J gene: TRBJ2-7; clone size: many; CDR3 protein: CASSPREGEQYF
V gene: TRBV7-2; J gene: TRBJ1-2; clone size: many; CDR3 protein: CASSEGQTYGYTF
V gene: TRBV27; J gene: TRBJ1-5; clone size: many; CDR3 protein: CASSTDREEGQPQHF
V gene: TRBV27; J gene: TRBJ1-6; clone size: many; CDR3 protein: CASSLTGFVSSYNSPLHF
V gene: TRBV4-3; J gene: TRBJ1-3; clone size: many; CDR3 protein: CASAPQGDSGNTIYF
V gene: TRBV30; J gene: TRBJ2-1; clone size: .; CDR3 protein: CACSGNRGSYNEQFF
V gene: TRBV25-1; J gene: TRBJ2-1; clone size: .; CDR3 protein: CASSESGDRHYRGQFF
V gene: TRBV30; J gene: TRBJ1-6; clone size: .; CDR3 protein: CAWEPGGTNSPLHF
V gene: TRBV6-2/TRBV6-3; J gene: TRBJ2-3; clone size: few; CDR3 protein: CASSYRAAGVDTQYF
V gene: TRBV28; J gene: TRBJ2-7; clone size: .; CDR3 protein: CASTTRDEQYF
V gene: TRBV5-1; J gene: TRBJ2-3; clone size: .; CDR3 protein: CASSLPAGFGTDTQYF
V gene: TRBV19; J gene: TRBJ1-1; clone size: many; CDR3 protein: CASGYRGEGTEAFF
V gene: TRBV6-1; J gene: TRBJ2-7; clone size: many; CDR3 protein: CAFGRALSHEQYF
V gene: TRBV12-3/TRBV12-4; J gene: TRBJ2-7; clone size: many; CDR3 protein: CASRRQGSQSEQYF
V gene: TRBV6-1; J gene: TRBJ2-3; clone size: few; CDR3 protein: CAIRGGVETDTQYF
V gene: TRBV9; J gene: TRBJ2-1; clone size: many; CDR3 protein: CASARVGGSYNEQFF
V gene: TRBV11-3; J gene: TRBJ2-1; clone size: many; CDR3 protein: CASSLGIGLAGPTFF
V gene: TRBV27; J gene: TRBJ1-1; clone size: many; CDR3 protein: CASSLSFGGEAFF
V gene: TRBV11-2; J gene: TRBJ2-7; clone size: few; CDR3 protein: CASSLGSGSYEQYF
V gene: TRBV6-5; J gene: TRBJ1-2; clone size: few; CDR3 protein: CASSFGQGRNYGYTF
V gene: TRBV29-1; J gene: TRBJ1-4; clone size: few; CDR3 protein: CSAAYAEKLFF
V gene: TRBV12-3/TRBV12-4; J gene: TRBJ2-2; clone size: many; CDR3 protein: CASSDQGRAGELFF
V gene: TRBV7-8; J gene: TRBJ2-7; clone size: few; CDR3 protein: CASSLATASTYEQYF
V gene: TRBV5-6; J gene: TRBJ2-7; clone size: many; CDR3 protein: CASSPASGSYEQYF
V gene: TRBV28; J gene: TRBJ1-1; clone size: .; CDR3 protein: CASSLGPTGPTEAFF
V gene: TRBV7-9; J gene: TRBJ2-2; clone size: many; CDR3 protein: CASSQRLAGNTGELFF
V gene: TRBV18; J gene: TRBJ1-3; clone size: many; CDR3 protein: CASSSTGQDGNTIYF